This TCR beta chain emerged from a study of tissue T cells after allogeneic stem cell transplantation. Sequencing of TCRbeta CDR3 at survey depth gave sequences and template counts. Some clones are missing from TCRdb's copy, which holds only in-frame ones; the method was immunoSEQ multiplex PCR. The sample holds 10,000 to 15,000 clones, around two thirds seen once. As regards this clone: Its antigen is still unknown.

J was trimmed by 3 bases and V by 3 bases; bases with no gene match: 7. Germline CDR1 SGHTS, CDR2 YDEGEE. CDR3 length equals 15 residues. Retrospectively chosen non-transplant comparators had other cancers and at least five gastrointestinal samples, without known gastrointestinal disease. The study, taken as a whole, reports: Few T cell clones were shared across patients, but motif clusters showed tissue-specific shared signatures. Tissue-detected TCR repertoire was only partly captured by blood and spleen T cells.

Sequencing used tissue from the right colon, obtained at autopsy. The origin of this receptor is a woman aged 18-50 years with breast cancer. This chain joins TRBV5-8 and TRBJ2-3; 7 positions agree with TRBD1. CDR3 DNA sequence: TGTGCCAGCAGCTCGGGACAGAAAAAGACAGATACGCAGTATTTT. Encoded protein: CASSSGQKKTDTQYF.